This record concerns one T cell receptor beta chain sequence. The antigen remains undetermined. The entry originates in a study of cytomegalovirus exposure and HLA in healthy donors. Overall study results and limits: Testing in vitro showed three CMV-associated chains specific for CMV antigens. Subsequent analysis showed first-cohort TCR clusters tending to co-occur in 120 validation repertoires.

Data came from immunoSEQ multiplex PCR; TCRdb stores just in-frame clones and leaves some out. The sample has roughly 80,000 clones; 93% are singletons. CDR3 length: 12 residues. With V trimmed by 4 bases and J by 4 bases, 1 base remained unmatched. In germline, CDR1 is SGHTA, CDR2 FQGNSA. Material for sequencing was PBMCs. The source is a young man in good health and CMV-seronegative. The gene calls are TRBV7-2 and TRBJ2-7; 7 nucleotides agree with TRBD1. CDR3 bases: TGTGCCAGCAGCTCGGGACAGTACGAGCAGTACTTC. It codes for CASSSGQYEQYF.